Listed here are 17 T cell receptor beta chains from one sample, sequenced in a study of blood T cell repertoires in COVID-19. Here immunoSEQ multiplex PCR was the method, and the copy in TCRdb shows in-frame clones only, minus some. The sample has hundreds of thousands of clones, over 70% seen once. The sample comprised peripheral blood. Every receptor here comes from a middle-aged man with acute or convalescent COVID-19.

This clone was seen just once. This rearrangement joins TRBV27 to TRBJ2-5, with 7 bases fitting TRBD1. The germline V gene has CDR1 MNHEY and CDR2 SMNVEV (reference sequence). The CDR3 totals 15 residues. The junction had 7 bases not matched to a gene; V was cut back by 5 bases and J by 1 base. CDR3 coding DNA: TGTGCCAGCAGTATCTCGCAGGGGGTCCAAGAGACCCAGTACTTC. Its protein product is CASSISQGVQETQYF.

The chain links TRBV7-2 to TRBJ2-2, with 12 bases lining up with TRBD2. Germline trimming cut 5 bases from V and 8 bases from J; bases unmatched to any gene: 9. The CDR3 has 16 amino acids. Germline CDR1 is SGHTA and CDR2 is FQGNSA. CDR3 residues: CASSTPRLAGAGELFF. For the CDR3, the DNA is TGTGCCAGCAGCACCCCCCGACTAGCGGGAGCTGGGGAGCTGTTTTTT.

This clone has only one observation. V and J are TRBV10-3 and TRBJ2-2, with D perhaps matching TRBD2 (6 bases). The CDR3 is 15 residues long. From germline, CDR1 is ENHRY and CDR2 SYGVKD. V lost 9 bases to trimming and J lost 2 bases, with 16 bases between them. CDR3 nucleotide sequence: TGTGCCATTCGAACGGGAGAGGGAAACACCGGGGAGCTGTTTTTT. Amino acid sequence: CAIRTGEGNTGELFF.

The gene calls are TRBV5-5 and TRBJ2-1, with 9 bases identical to TRBD1. This CDR3 comprises 14 residues. After removal of 3 bases from V and 9 bases from J, the junction contained 7 bases not matched to a gene. CDR1 SGHKS and CDR2 YYEKEE come from the germline V gene (reference sequence). The CDR3 sequence is CASSWEQGAGEQFF. The CDR3 nucleotides are TGTGCCAGCAGCTGGGAACAGGGGGCGGGTGAGCAGTTCTTC.

V usage is TRBV3-1 (or the pseudogene TRBV3-2) and J usage is TRBJ1-6; 10 nucleotides align to TRBD1. Germline V lookup: CDR1 LGHDT, CDR2 YNNKEL (reference sequence). The CDR3 runs to 15 residues. V shed 4 bases, J shed 9 bases, and the junction held 6 bases outside the gene matches. DNA of the CDR3: TGTGCCAGCAGCCCCACCGGGACAGGGGTTTCACCCCTCCACTTT. This gives the protein CASSPTGTGVSPLHF.

DNA of the CDR3: TGTGCCATCAGGTGGACTAGCGGAGTCCCTGGGAATGAGCAGTTCTTC. Translated, it gives CAIRWTSGVPGNEQFF. V and J are TRBV10-3 and TRBJ2-1, with 10 bases fitting TRBD2. Germline loops: CDR1 ENHRY, CDR2 SYGVKD. This CDR3 is 16 amino acids long. J lost 7 bases, V lost 6 bases, and 12 bases had no gene match.

The chain combines TRBV19 with TRBJ2-2; the match to TRBD2 covers 7 bases. This CDR3 is built from 13 residues. Germline values: CDR1 LNHDA, CDR2 SQIVND (reference sequence). The trim removed 9 bases at V and 4 bases at J, leaving 5 bases unmatched. CDR3 coding DNA: TGTGCCAGCCTCGGGACTATCACCGGGGAGCTGTTTTTT. This sequence encodes CASLGTITGELFF.

V is TRBV5-1 and J is TRBJ2-7; the match to TRBD2 covers 9 bases. This CDR3 region has 14 residues. The germline gives CDR1 SGHRS, CDR2 YFSETQ. The V gene end was trimmed by 7 bases and the J gene end by 3 bases; junction bases not matched to a gene: 8. In DNA, the CDR3 is TGCGCCAGCGGCCAATTAGCGGGAGACTACGAGCAGTACTTC. Amino acids: CASGQLAGDYEQYF.

J is TRBJ2-3 and V is TRBV12-5; D possibly corresponds to TRBD2 (5 bases). V shed 6 bases and J shed 7 bases, with 14 bases lying between them. Germline loops: CDR1 LGHNT, CDR2 FRNRAP. The CDR3 covers 13 residues. For the CDR3, the DNA is TGTGCTAGTGGCCCGATGCCGGGAAATACGCAGTATTTT. Translated, it gives CASGPMPGNTQYF.

The rearrangement links TRBV12-3 or TRBV12-4 to TRBJ2-7; D is unclear. The length of the CDR3 is 11 residues. V was cut by 5 bases and J by 4 bases, with 6 bases left in between. The DNA of the CDR3 is TGTGCCAGCAGTCTAATATACGAGCAGTACTTC. Its translation is CASSLIYEQYF.

As for this clone: The junction does not match germline at one end; this may be a read error. This chain connects TRBV2 to TRBJ2-7, with D tentatively TRBD1 (5 bases). Per germline, CDR1 SNHLY and CDR2 FYNNEI. The CDR3 has 13 residues. The CDR3 here is CASREDSFYEQYF. The CDR3, as DNA: TGTGCCAGCAGAGAAGACAGTTTCTACGAGCAGTACTTC.

The J gene is TRBJ2-6, the V gene TRBV7-3; perhaps TRBD2 as D (5 bases). V dropped 5 bases and J dropped 1 base, with 6 bases sitting between them. The length of the CDR3 is 14 residues. Germline CDR1 reads SGHTA; CDR2 reads FQGTGA. CDR3 sequence: CASSPGSGANVLTF. DNA for the CDR3: TGTGCCAGCAGCCCGGGGTCTGGGGCCAACGTCCTGACTTTC.

This clone was found a few times. This sequence joins TRBV19 and TRBJ2-7, with 8 bases matching TRBD2. J lost 2 bases, V lost 5 bases, and 8 bases had no gene match. Germline V gene sequence: CDR1 LNHDA, CDR2 SQIVND (reference sequence). The CDR3 covers 15 residues. Here the CDR3 reads CASSPPSGRTYEQYF. Written as DNA, the CDR3 is TGTGCCAGTAGTCCCCCTAGCGGGCGGACCTACGAGCAGTACTTC.

The chain uses TRBV20-1 and TRBJ2-7; 8 nucleotides align to TRBD2. Germline CDR1 DFQATT, CDR2 SNEGSKA (reference sequence). This CDR3 has 15 amino acids. With 3 bases clipped from V and 3 bases from J, the junction kept 10 bases outside the gene matches. The CDR3 reads CSASDSRGGSYEQYF. CDR3 nucleotides: TGCAGTGCTAGTGATTCTCGCGGGGGGAGCTACGAGCAGTACTTC.

The rearrangement joins TRBV6-2 or TRBV6-3 to TRBJ2-7; D not resolved. In germline, CDR1 is MNHEY, CDR2 SVGEGT. The length of the CDR3 is 14 residues. The V end was cut by 7 bases, the J end by 3 bases, with 16 bases between. CDR3 bases: TGTGCCAGCACCCCAGAGTTGTCTTTCTACGAGCAGTACTTC. Translating it yields CASTPELSFYEQYF.

The chain is built from TRBV18 and TRBJ1-2; 10 positions agree with TRBD1. The ends lost 3 bases at V and 5 bases at J; junction bases unmatched: 3. Germline V gene lookup returns CDR1 KGHSH and CDR2 LQKENI. This CDR3 comprises 14 residues. The CDR3, as DNA: TGTGCCAGCTCACCCGGGACAGGGGATTATGGCTACACCTTC. It yields the protein CASSPGTGDYGYTF.

The CDR3: CASSYGFSGDQPQHF. CDR3 DNA: TGCGCCAGCAGCTACGGGTTCTCGGGGGATCAGCCCCAGCATTTT. The J gene is TRBJ1-5, the V gene TRBV4-3, with D perhaps matching TRBD1 (5 bases). Trimming removed 5 bases from V and 5 bases from J, with 16 bases in between. CDR3 length equals 15 residues. In germline, CDR1 is LGHNA, CDR2 YSLEER.